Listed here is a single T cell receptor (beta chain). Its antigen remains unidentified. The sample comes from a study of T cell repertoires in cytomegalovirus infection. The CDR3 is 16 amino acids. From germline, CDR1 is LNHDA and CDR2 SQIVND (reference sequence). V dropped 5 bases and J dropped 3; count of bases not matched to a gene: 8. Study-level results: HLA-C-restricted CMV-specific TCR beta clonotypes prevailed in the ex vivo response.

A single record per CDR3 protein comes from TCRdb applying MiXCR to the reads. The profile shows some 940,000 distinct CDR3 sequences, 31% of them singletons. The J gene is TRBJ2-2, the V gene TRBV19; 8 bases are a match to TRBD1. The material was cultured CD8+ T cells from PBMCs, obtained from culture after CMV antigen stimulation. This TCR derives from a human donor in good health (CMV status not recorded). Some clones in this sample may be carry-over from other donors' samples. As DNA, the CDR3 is TGTGCCAGTAGTTTACCGGACAGGGAGGACACCGGGGAGCTGTTTTTT. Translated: CASSLPDREDTGELFF.